The present T cell receptor beta chain was sequenced within a study of shared clonotypes between healthy human individuals. Donors had no recently reported acute infections or vaccinations and were HIV-negative. The germline V gene has CDR1 SGHRS and CDR2 YFSETQ. This CDR3 has 15 residues. J lost 5 bases, V lost 4 bases, and 7 bases had no gene match. Sequencing was performed with immunoSEQ multiplex PCR; in TCRdb, only in-frame clones are kept and a portion is missing. The sample holds some 200,000 clones, approximately 65% seen once. Sequencing was performed on memory CD4+ T cells sorted from blood. Subset described: CD45RA-negative fraction. The clonotype comes from a man aged 25 to 40 in good health. V gene TRBV5-1 combines with J gene TRBJ2-1, with 9 bases aligning to TRBD1. The CDR3 nucleotides are TGCGCCAGCAGCAACCGACAGGGGGGTAACAATGAGCAGTTCTTC. Translating it yields CASSNRQGGNNEQFF.